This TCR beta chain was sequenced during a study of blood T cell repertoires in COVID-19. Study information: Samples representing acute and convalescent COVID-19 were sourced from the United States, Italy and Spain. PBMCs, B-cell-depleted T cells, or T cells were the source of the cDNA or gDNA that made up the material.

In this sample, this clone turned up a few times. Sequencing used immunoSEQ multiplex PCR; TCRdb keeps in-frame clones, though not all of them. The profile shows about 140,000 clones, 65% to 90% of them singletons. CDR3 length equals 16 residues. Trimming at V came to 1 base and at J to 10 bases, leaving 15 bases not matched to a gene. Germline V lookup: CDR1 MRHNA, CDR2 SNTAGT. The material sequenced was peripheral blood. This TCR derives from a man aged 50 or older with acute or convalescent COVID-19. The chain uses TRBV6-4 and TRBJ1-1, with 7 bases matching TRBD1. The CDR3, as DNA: TGTGCCAGCAGTGACTTTAAATCCGGGACAGTGAATGCAGCTTTCTTT. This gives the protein CASSDFKSGTVNAAFF.